The 23 T cell receptor beta chains presented below share a single source sample, sequenced in a study of blood T cell repertoires in COVID-19. TCRdb's copy holds only in-frame clones and misses some; the assay was immunoSEQ multiplex PCR. The data contain 50,000 to 70,000 clones, roughly 84% of them singletons. Specimen: peripheral blood. Receptor source: a woman aged 60-75 years with acute or convalescent COVID-19.

With respect to this clone: This sequence may be a read error, since a much larger clone differs from it by one base. The gene calls are TRBV7-9 and TRBJ1-1, with TRBD1 matching 7 bases. CDR1 and CDR2 (germline): SEHNR, FQNEAQ (reference sequence). V trimming: 5 bases; J trimming: 1 base; junction bases outside the gene matches: 1. CDR3 length: 13 residues. DNA for the CDR3: TGTGCCAGCAGCCGGACAGGGAACACTGAAGCTTTCTTT. Translated: CASSRTGNTEAFF.

The gene calls are TRBV11-2 and TRBJ2-7; the match to TRBD1 covers 7 bases. The CDR3 runs 12 residues. J gave up 6 bases and V 5 bases, and 4 bases lay outside the gene matches. Germline CDR1 is SGHAT and CDR2 is FQNNGV. CDR3 coding DNA: TGTGCCAGCAGCGTCGACAGGGTCGAGCAGTACTTC. Protein product: CASSVDRVEQYF.

This clone was observed once. The V gene is TRBV3-1 (or the pseudogene TRBV3-2), the J gene TRBJ1-5, with D perhaps TRBD1 (5 bases). The CDR3 runs to 15 residues. The V gene lost 3 bases and the J gene lost 0 bases, with 9 bases spanning the gap. The germline V gene encodes CDR1 LGHDT and CDR2 YNNKEL (reference sequence). The CDR3: CASSQGGYSNQPQHF. In nucleotides, the CDR3 is TGTGCCAGCAGCCAGGGGGGGTATAGCAATCAGCCCCAGCATTTT.

The V gene is TRBV6-5, the J gene TRBJ2-7, with 10 nucleotides matching TRBD2. V lost 7 bases to trimming and J lost 1 base; unmatched junction nucleotides: 7. CDR1 is MNHEY and CDR2 is SVGAGI in the germline V gene. The CDR3 totals 15 residues. The CDR3 loop reads CASKPGLASSYEQYF. For the CDR3, the DNA is TGTGCCAGCAAACCGGGACTAGCGTCGTCCTACGAGCAGTACTTC.

The CDR3 coding sequence is TGTGCCAGCAGCCAAGGAGGCAGGGAGGCACCCCTCCACTTT. Its translation: CASSQGGREAPLHF. The rearrangement joins TRBV4-2 to TRBJ1-6, with TRBD1 as a possible D gene (5 bases). V lost 1 base and J lost 11, with 12 bases in between. This CDR3 has 14 amino acids. Looked up from germline, CDR1 is LGHNA and CDR2 is YNFKEQ.

This rearrangement joins TRBV5-1 to TRBJ2-7, with D possibly TRBD1 on 6 matching bases. CDR1 and CDR2 from the germline V gene are SGHRS and YFSETQ. This CDR3 is 14 amino acids long. Trimming removed 0 bases from V and 6 bases from J, with 13 bases in between. The CDR3 nucleotides read TGCGCCAGCAGCTTGGAACAGGGTAGGGCCGAGCAGTACTTC. Translated: CASSLEQGRAEQYF.

V usage is TRBV11-2 and J usage is TRBJ2-5, with D unresolved. Trimming stripped 0 bases from V and 2 bases from J, with 7 bases between. The CDR3 is 14 amino acids. Germline lookup yields CDR1 SGHAT and CDR2 FQNNGV. Written as DNA, the CDR3 is TGTGCCAGCAGCTTAGAGGGCATACAAGAGACCCAGTACTTC. This sequence encodes CASSLEGIQETQYF.

This rearrangement joins TRBV30 to TRBJ1-1, with TRBD1 identical over 10 bases. The CDR3 sequence is 14 residues long. The J segment lost 4 bases and the V segment lost 0 bases, leaving 2 bases of the junction unmatched. The germline V gene has CDR1 GTSNPN and CDR2 SVGIG (reference sequence). The CDR3 DNA reads as TGTGCCTGGAGTGTAAGGACAGGGGGCACTGAAGCTTTCTTT. Its translation is CAWSVRTGGTEAFF.

The chain carries TRBV30 and TRBJ1-2; 8 bases agree with TRBD1. Trimming at V came to 1 base and at J to 3 bases, leaving 10 bases not matched to a gene. The CDR3 contains 16 residues. In germline, CDR1 is GTSNPN, CDR2 SVGIG (reference sequence). This CDR3 is CAWSGPRGQRDYGYTF. The CDR3 bases are TGTGCCTGGAGTGGCCCCAGGGGGCAACGGGACTATGGCTACACCTTC. Full variable domain (missing parts from reference TRBV30 and TRBJ1-2): SQTIHQWPATLVQPVGSPLSLECTVEGTSNPNLYWYRQAAGRGLQLLFYSVGIGQISSEVPQNLSASRPQDRQFILSSKKLLLSDSGFYLCAWSGPRGQRDYGYTFGSGTRLTVV.

The chain employs TRBV25-1 and TRBJ2-1; 13 bases agree with TRBD2. V lost 1 base and J lost 6; bases outside the gene matches: 3. The CDR3 is 16 amino acids. Germline loops: CDR1 MGHDK, CDR2 SYGVNS. The CDR3 sequence: CASSEWTSGGSNEQFF. The CDR3 DNA follows: TGTGCCAGCAGTGAATGGACTAGCGGGGGATCCAATGAGCAGTTCTTC.

The chain joins TRBV7-2 to TRBJ1-2; D remains ambiguous. This CDR3 is 13 amino acids long. Between the trimmed V and J ends, which lost 3 bases and 7 bases, there was a span of 12 bases. Germline values: CDR1 SGHTA, CDR2 FQGNSA. The CDR3 here is CASSLGRAGGYTF. In nucleotides, the CDR3 is TGTGCCAGCAGCTTGGGAAGGGCGGGTGGCTACACCTTC.

The chain uses TRBV19 and TRBJ2-6; maybe TRBD1 (6 bases). Germline V gives CDR1 LNHDA, CDR2 SQIVND (reference sequence). The CDR3 runs 15 residues. Trimming took 7 bases from V and 1 from J, leaving 11 bases between them. The CDR3 sequence is CASKKGTSGANVLTF. The CDR3 region has the DNA TGTGCCAGTAAAAAAGGGACATCTGGGGCCAACGTCCTGACTTTC. Based on the CDR3 plus reference TRBV19 and TRBJ2-6, the full variable domain is DGGITQSPKYLFRKEGQNVTLSCEQNLNHDAMYWYRQDPGQGLRLIYYSQIVNDFQKGDIAEGYSVSREKKESFPLTVTSAQKNPTAFYLCASKKGTSGANVLTFGAGSRLTVL.

This sequence joins TRBV19 and TRBJ1-5, with 12 positions matching TRBD1. The CDR3 runs to 15 residues. Germline CDR1 LNHDA, CDR2 SQIVND (reference sequence). J gave up 0 bases and V 9 bases, and 3 bases lay outside the gene matches. CDR3 DNA sequence: TGTGCCAGCCGGGACAGGGGGCCTAGCAATCAGCCCCAGCATTTT. This gives the protein CASRDRGPSNQPQHF. The variable domain in full, with the rest retrieved from reference TRBV19 and TRBJ1-5, is DGGITQSPKYLFRKEGQNVTLSCEQNLNHDAMYWYRQDPGQGLRLIYYSQIVNDFQKGDIAEGYSVSREKKESFPLTVTSAQKNPTAFYLCASRDRGPSNQPQHFGDGTRLSIL.

This chain connects TRBV5-6 to TRBJ1-6; 7 bases align to TRBD1. From germline, CDR1 is SGHDT and CDR2 YYEEEE. V shed 0 bases, J shed 9 bases, and the junction held 12 bases outside the gene matches. The CDR3 consists of 17 residues. The DNA of the CDR3 is TGTGCCAGCAGCTTGGATGCGGGCGGCAGGGGGGCTTCACCCCTCCACTTT. Translated: CASSLDAGGRGASPLHF.

The gene calls are TRBV28 and TRBJ1-2; 7 positions agree with TRBD1. The CDR3 has 14 amino acids. Trimming removed 5 bases from V and 3 bases from J; junction bases left unmatched: 6. Germline loops: CDR1 MDHEN, CDR2 SYDVKM. CDR3 sequence: CASSPGGSYYGYTF. The CDR3 coding sequence is TGTGCCAGCAGTCCAGGGGGAAGTTACTATGGCTACACCTTC.

The chain has TRBV7-3 and TRBJ2-1; weak D call: TRBD2 (7 bases). CDR1 and CDR2 (germline): SGHTA, FQGTGA. Trimming removed 3 bases at V and 10 bases at J, with 22 bases between. The length of the CDR3 is 16 residues. This chain's CDR3 is CASSLLGAGAAREQFF. The DNA of the CDR3 is TGTGCCAGCAGCTTGCTTGGGGCGGGGGCCGCGAGGGAGCAGTTCTTC.

A single count supports this clone. The CDR3 protein is CASSEVSGGSSYNEQFF. As DNA, the CDR3 is TGCGCCAGCAGTGAGGTTAGCGGGGGGTCCTCCTACAATGAGCAGTTCTTC. The chain carries TRBV10-1 and TRBJ2-1; 10 bases match TRBD2. The V segment lost 2 bases and the J segment 0 bases; nucleotides outside the gene matches: 4. The CDR3 is made up of 17 amino acids. Germline V gene sequence: CDR1 WNHNN, CDR2 SYGVQD (reference sequence).

The chain has TRBV27 and TRBJ1-1, with unresolved D. The V end lost 5 bases, the J end lost 8 bases, and 9 bases lay between the germline ends. This CDR3 spans 11 amino acids. Germline V gene data show CDR1 as MNHEY and CDR2 as SMNVEV (reference sequence). The CDR3 nucleotides read TGTGCCAGCAGTAACAACGGGGAAGCTTTCTTT. Amino acid sequence: CASSNNGEAFF.

V and J are TRBV5-1 and TRBJ2-2, with D possibly matching TRBD2 (5 bases). The CDR3 totals 14 residues. Germline CDR1 is SGHRS and CDR2 is YFSETQ. V gave up 4 bases and J gave up 3 bases, with 10 bases separating them. CDR3: CASSPGVDTGELFF. The CDR3 DNA follows: TGCGCCAGCAGCCCCGGGGTGGACACCGGGGAGCTGTTTTTT.

The rearrangement links TRBV24-1 to TRBJ1-3; a possible D gene is TRBD1 (6 bases). CDR3 length: 13 residues. V lost 7 bases and J 8 bases, leaving 14 bases between the germline ends. Germline V gene sequence: CDR1 KGHDR, CDR2 SFDVKD. The CDR3 DNA follows: TGTGCCACCAGCGCAGGGGCAGGGGACACCATATATTTT. This sequence encodes CATSAGAGDTIYF.

V gene TRBV29-1 combines with J gene TRBJ1-1; D is uncertain. V was pared by 6 bases and J by 2 bases, with 13 bases between. Germline V CDR1 and CDR2: SQVTM, ANQGSEA. The CDR3 length is 13 residues. CDR3: CSVGEGLNTEAFF. CDR3 bases: TGCAGCGTCGGGGAAGGGCTAAACACTGAAGCTTTCTTT.

The chain joins TRBV28 to TRBJ2-1, with TRBD2 matching over 12 bases. V lost 4 bases and J lost 4; bases outside the gene matches: 14. The germline CDR1 and CDR2 sequences are MDHEN and SYDVKM. This CDR3 has 19 amino acids. CDR3 sequence: CASSSIPRTSGAIYNEQFF. As DNA, the CDR3 is TGTGCCAGCAGTTCCATCCCGCGGACTAGCGGGGCAATTTACAATGAGCAGTTCTTC.

V and J are TRBV7-6 and TRBJ2-2, with D tentatively TRBD1 (5 bases). The CDR3 is 16 amino acids. Trimming shortened V by 5 bases and J by 0 bases, and 13 bases separated the two germline ends. Looked up from germline, CDR1 is SGHVS and CDR2 is FNYEAQ. The CDR3 here is CASSPRTSANTGELFF. CDR3 in DNA: TGTGCCAGCAGCCCACGGACAAGTGCGAACACCGGGGAGCTGTTTTTT.